The 5 T cell receptor beta chains given below trace back to one sample, sequenced in a study of blood T cell repertoires in COVID-19. The data were produced by immunoSEQ multiplex PCR, yet TCRdb's version contains in-frame clones alone and is incomplete. The sample lists 25,000 to 30,000 clones, over 85% occurring once. Material: peripheral blood. Receptor source: a man aged 65 to 79 with active or convalescent COVID-19.

The V and J genes are TRBV4-2 and TRBJ2-7, with TRBD2 matching 13 bases. The CDR3 totals 16 residues. Germline CDR1 and CDR2: LGHNA and YNFKEQ. J lost 3 bases, V lost 4 bases, and 6 bases had no gene match. CDR3 coding DNA: TGTGCCAGCAGCCGAGTCGGGACTAGCGGGATCTACGAGCAGTACTTC. It codes for CASSRVGTSGIYEQYF.

The chain links TRBV7-9 to TRBJ2-3; 11 nucleotides agree with TRBD2. The V gene's germline CDR1 is SEHNR and CDR2 FQNEAQ (reference sequence). This CDR3 has 17 amino acids. The V segment lost 5 bases and the J segment 3 bases; nucleotides outside the gene matches: 10. In nucleotides, the CDR3 is TGTGCCAGCAGCCCGGGGACTAGCGGTTTGGGGACAGATACGCAGTATTTT. It codes for CASSPGTSGLGTDTQYF.

The chain combines TRBV7-9 with TRBJ2-1; D perhaps matches TRBD1 (6 bases). Germline CDR1 SEHNR, CDR2 FQNEAQ (reference sequence). Trimming took off 2 bases at V and 3 bases at J, with 11 bases between the two ends. This CDR3 region has 15 residues. CDR3 nucleotide sequence: TGTGCCAGCAGCTTATCCGGGACATTCTACAATGAGCAGTTCTTC. It encodes CASSLSGTFYNEQFF.

The V gene is TRBV19, the J gene TRBJ1-3, with D unclear. Germline CDR1 and CDR2: LNHDA and SQIVND (reference sequence). This CDR3 is 14 amino acids long. Trimming took off 8 bases at V and 1 base at J, with 12 bases between the two ends. The CDR3 coding sequence is TGTGCCAGTGGCCCGACGGGGTCTGGAAACACCATATATTTT. Protein: CASGPTGSGNTIYF.

Here the CDR3 reads CASSLDGENTEAFF. The CDR3 region has the DNA TGTGCCAGCAGCTTGGACGGAGAGAACACTGAAGCTTTCTTT. The chain has TRBV5-4 and TRBJ1-1; D gene ambiguous. Germline lookup yields CDR1 SGHNT and CDR2 YYREEE (reference sequence). The CDR3 sequence is 14 residues long. Trimming left V 0 bases short and J 1 base short, with 7 bases between.